Listed below are T cell receptor beta chains from one sample, sequenced in a study of neurological immune-mediated disorders. TCRdb recomputed calls from the 5' RACE reads with MiXCR, one row per CDR3 protein. Of about 92,000 distinct CDR3 sequences listed, roughly 3.3% are singletons. The sample consisted of PBMCs. Receptor source: a woman aged 45-60 years with multiple sclerosis. The CDR3 runs from the conserved cysteine through the conserved F or W. D genes are given only for firm matches. Size tells how often a clone was seen (once, few, many) or the class of an expanded clone, and some rows leave it out.

d_call	v_call	clone_size	j_call	cdr3_nt	cdr3_aa
.	TRBV28	many	TRBJ2-6	TGTGCCAGCAGTTTACAGAAGGCTGGGGCCAACGTCCTGACTTTC	CASSLQKAGANVLTF
TRBD1	TRBV9	medium-sized	TRBJ1-2	TGTGCCAGCAGCGCAGGATACGAGACAGGGTTGGGCTATGGCTACACCTTC	CASSAGYETGLGYGYTF
.	TRBV28	many	TRBJ1-2	TGTGCCAGCAGTACCGGGAACTATGGCTACACCTTC	CASSTGNYGYTF
.	TRBV3-1	many	TRBJ2-3	TGTGCCAGCAGCCACCGGCAGGGGGGGGGCCCAGATACGCAGTATTTT	CASSHRQGGGPDTQYF
.	TRBV12-3/TRBV12-4	many	TRBJ1-3	TGTGCCAGCAGTCGACAAGGGGAAAACACCATATATTTT	CASSRQGENTIYF
.	TRBV12-3/TRBV12-4	many	TRBJ2-7	TGTGCCAGCAGTCCGGCCCAGCCCCGGGCCCACGAGCAGTACTTC	CASSPAQPRAHEQYF
TRBD2	TRBV5-5	many	TRBJ2-7	TGTGCCAGCAGCTGGACGGGGCGGGGGAACTACGAGCAGTACTTC	CASSWTGRGNYEQYF
.	TRBV5-6	many	TRBJ2-3	TGTGCCAGCAGCTTGACTAGTGGAATAGATACGCAGTATTTT	CASSLTSGIDTQYF
TRBD1	TRBV3-1	few	TRBJ1-2	TGTGCCAGCAGCCAAGAAAACAGGGGGAACTATGGCTACACCTTC	CASSQENRGNYGYTF
TRBD1	TRBV28	.	TRBJ1-4	TGTGCCAGCAGTTCGGTAAGGACAGGGGGCGAAAAACTGTTTTTT	CASSSVRTGGEKLFF
.	TRBV4-3	many	TRBJ1-6	TGCGCCAGCAGCCAATCCCTCGGTTTCAATTCACCCCTCCACTTT	CASSQSLGFNSPLHF
.	TRBV20-1	many	TRBJ2-1	TGCAGTGCTAGAAAAGGTTCGGGCAATGAGCAGTTCTTC	CSARKGSGNEQFF
.	TRBV5-1	few	TRBJ1-1	TGCGCCAAGAGGAGCACTGAAGCTTTCTTT	CAKRSTEAFF
.	TRBV5-1	many	TRBJ2-3	TGCGCCAGCAGCTTGGAGCCCTGGGGGACCGGGCCAGATACGCAGTATTTT	CASSLEPWGTGPDTQYF
TRBD1	TRBV4-1	many	TRBJ1-2	TGCGCCAGCAGCCAAGGACGACAGGGCGACTATGGCTACACCTTC	CASSQGRQGDYGYTF
.	TRBV7-2	many	TRBJ2-2	TGTGCCAGCAGCCAAACTCGGAACACCGGGGAGCTGTTTTTT	CASSQTRNTGELFF
.	TRBV7-2	many	TRBJ1-3	TGTGCCAGCAGCGTCTCCCCGGGCAGGGGAGGCCGATACTCTGGAAACACCATATATTTT	CASSVSPGRGGRYSGNTIYF
TRBD2	TRBV5-1	many	TRBJ2-3	TGCGCCAGCTCTGGGACTAGCCCCCCAGATACGCAGTATTTT	CASSGTSPPDTQYF
TRBD1	TRBV12-3/TRBV12-4	many	TRBJ1-1	TGTGCCAGCAGTAGACAGGGTAACACTGAAGCTTTCTTT	CASSRQGNTEAFF
TRBD1	TRBV7-8	many	TRBJ2-5	TGTGCCAGCAGCGCAGGGACAGGGGGCCGGATAGAGACCCAGTACTTC	CASSAGTGGRIETQYF
.	TRBV20-1	.	TRBJ1-5	TGCAGTGCTAGGGCGGGGGCAGGCAATAAGACCCAGAATTTT	CSARAGAGNKTQNF
.	TRBV20-1	many	TRBJ2-3	TGCAGTGCTAGAGGCCCAGGGATAGGGAGGACAGATACGCAGTATTTT	CSARGPGIGRTDTQYF
TRBD1	TRBV5-5	many	TRBJ1-4	TGTGCCAGCAGCTTGGCCGGGACAGGGGGGCGTGAAAAACTGTTTTTT	CASSLAGTGGREKLFF
TRBD1	TRBV7-2	many	TRBJ2-1	TGTGCCAGCAGCTCACGCCTTTGGGACAGGGATTATAATGAGCAGTTCTTC	CASSSRLWDRDYNEQFF
.	TRBV5-1	many	TRBJ1-1	TGCGCCAGCAGCCCCGCCCCACCGAACACTGAAGCTTTCTTT	CASSPAPPNTEAFF
TRBD1	TRBV9	many	TRBJ2-7	TGTGCCAGCAGCGCTGGGGGGACAGGTGCTTCGCTTTACTTC	CASSAGGTGASLYF
.	TRBV5-1	many	TRBJ1-1	TGCGCCAGCAGCTTGCCAGGAATGAACACTGAAGCTTTCTTT	CASSLPGMNTEAFF
.	TRBV12-3/TRBV12-4	many	TRBJ2-3	TGTGCCATCCGCCAGGGGATAAGGGGTTACACAGATACGCAGTATTTT	CAIRQGIRGYTDTQYF
.	TRBV5-1	many	TRBJ1-4	TGCGCCAGCCCCCTTCGTCCAACTAATGAAAAACTGTTTTTT	CASPLRPTNEKLFF
.	TRBV10-3	many	TRBJ2-7	TGTGCCATCAGTGAGCCTGGTGGAGGCGCGCCTTACGAGCAGTACTTC	CAISEPGGGAPYEQYF
TRBD1	TRBV12-3/TRBV12-4	many	TRBJ1-2	TGTGCCAGCAGTCATGGGACAGGGATAGGTGGCTACACCTTC	CASSHGTGIGGYTF
TRBD2	TRBV3-1	.	TRBJ2-3	TGTGCCAGCAGAGCTAGCGGGGGGGCGGGGAATACGCAGTATTTT	CASRASGGAGNTQYF
TRBD2	TRBV20-1	many	TRBJ2-1	TGCAGTGCAAAGATTCCTGCGGGGGGGCCAGGGTACAATGAGCAGTTCTTC	CSAKIPAGGPGYNEQFF
TRBD1	TRBV7-9	many	TRBJ1-1	TGTGCCAGCAGCTTGGGACAGGGAGATCAAGCTTTCTTT	CASSLGQGDQAFF
TRBD1	TRBV13	many	TRBJ2-6	TGTGCCAGCACGGACAGGGGTCGAGTTGGGGCCAACGTCCTGACTTTC	CASTDRGRVGANVLTF
TRBD2	TRBV28	many	TRBJ2-5	TGTGCCAGCAGTTTGTCTAGCGGGGGGGTTAGAGAGACCCAGTACTTC	CASSLSSGGVRETQYF
TRBD2	TRBV9	many	TRBJ2-3	TGTGCCAGCAGCGTCGGACTAGCGGGGAGTGGGGGGGCTACGCAGTATTTT	CASSVGLAGSGGATQYF
.	TRBV29-1	many	TRBJ1-2	TGCAGCGTTGAAGATCTGGTCAGGGGTGGCTACACCTTC	CSVEDLVRGGYTF
.	TRBV19	many	TRBJ1-5	TGTGCCAGTAGTTCGGACAGCAATCAGCCCCAGCATTTT	CASSSDSNQPQHF
TRBD2	TRBV7-2	many	TRBJ2-3	TGTGCCAGCACTACGAGCGGGGTCTTAGATACGCAGTATTTT	CASTTSGVLDTQYF
TRBD1	TRBV6-6	many	TRBJ2-1	TGTGCCAGCAGTTCGGCTCCGACAGGGGTACGCTACAATGAGCAGTTCTTC	CASSSAPTGVRYNEQFF
TRBD1	TRBV7-6	many	TRBJ1-5	TGTGCCAGCAGCCCCGGACAGGGGGGCTATCAGCCCCAGCATTTT	CASSPGQGGYQPQHF
TRBD2	TRBV7-9	many	TRBJ2-1	TGTGCCAGCAGTCTAACTAGCGGTGGACACAATGAGCAGTTCTTC	CASSLTSGGHNEQFF
.	TRBV6-5	many	TRBJ2-3	TGTGCCAGCAGAATCGGGACCACCCCCGCCGGAGATACGCAGTATTTT	CASRIGTTPAGDTQYF
.	TRBV20-1	many	TRBJ1-3	TGCAGTGCCGAGAGGGGGGATCTTCGCGCTGGAAACACCATATATTTT	CSAERGDLRAGNTIYF
.	TRBV12-3/TRBV12-4	many	TRBJ1-5	TGTGCCAGCAGTTTAGTGGGGAGGCAGGAGACCCAGAATTTT	CASSLVGRQETQNF